One and the same sample provided the 30 T cell receptor beta chains below, sequenced in a study of shared clonotypes between healthy human individuals. Generated by immunoSEQ multiplex PCR, the TCRdb table keeps only in-frame clones and is missing some. Among 800,000 to 1,200,000 clones listed, approximately 80% were seen once. Source material: memory CD4+ T cells from PBMCs. Subset in this sample: CD45RA-negative fraction. The receptors come from a man younger than 35 in good health. Some clones in this sample may be carry-over from other donors' samples.

The chain has TRBV18 and TRBJ2-3; TRBD2 agrees at 10 bases. The CDR3 consists of 16 residues. CDR1 is KGHSH, CDR2 LQKENI, per germline. Trimming took 1 base from V and 0 from J; bases not matched to a gene: 1. CDR3 in amino acids: CASSPQTSGSTDTQYF. The DNA for the CDR3 is TGTGCCAGCTCACCACAGACTAGCGGGAGCACAGATACGCAGTATTTT.

This rearrangement joins TRBV2 to TRBJ1-5; 8 bases agree with TRBD1. This CDR3 has 15 amino acids. In germline, CDR1 is SNHLY, CDR2 FYNNEI. Unmatched junction bases numbered 9, after V lost 5 bases and J lost 6 bases. The DNA for the CDR3 is TGTGCCAGCAGTCCCGACAGGGGCTGGGGTCAGCCCCAGCATTTT. Encoded protein: CASSPDRGWGQPQHF. Full variable domain (missing parts from reference TRBV2 and TRBJ1-5): EPEVTQTPSHQVTQMGQEVILRCVPISNHLYFYWYRQILGQKVEFLVSFYNNEISEKSEIFDDQFSVERPDGSNFTLKIRSTKLEDSAMYFCASSPDRGWGQPQHFGDGTRLSIL.

This clone was picked up one time. The chain employs TRBV11-2 and TRBJ2-1; 9 bases are shared with TRBD2. Looked up from germline, CDR1 is SGHAT and CDR2 is FQNNGV. With 4 bases clipped from V and 4 bases from J, the junction kept 5 bases outside the gene matches. The CDR3 runs 15 residues. CDR3 DNA: TGTGCCAGCAGCTCCGTTCTAGCGGGATACAATGAGCAGTTCTTC. This sequence encodes CASSSVLAGYNEQFF.

The chain combines TRBV18 with TRBJ2-7; D might be TRBD2 (6 bases). CDR1 KGHSH and CDR2 LQKENI come from the germline V gene. The CDR3 is 16 amino acids. Trimming stripped 6 bases from V and 0 bases from J, with 18 bases between. CDR3 in amino acids: CASSNPSATNSYEQYF. CDR3 DNA: TGTGCCAGCTCTAATCCTAGCGCAACGAACTCCTACGAGCAGTACTTC.

A word on this clone: Other nucleotide sequences from this sample produce the same CDR3. The chain carries TRBV6-5 and TRBJ2-5; D ambiguous. CDR1 MNHEY and CDR2 SVGAGI come from the germline V gene. The germline V and J ends were trimmed by 5 bases and 5 bases, with 6 bases remaining between them. The CDR3 is 11 amino acids. CDR3 sequence: CASSPGETQYF. The CDR3 nucleotides are TGTGCCAGCAGTCCCGGGGAGACCCAGTACTTC.

The sample holds a few counts of this clone. The chain uses TRBV15 and TRBJ2-5; 10 bases fit TRBD1. With 5 bases clipped from V and 5 bases from J, the junction kept 8 bases outside the gene matches. The CDR3 has 15 amino acids. Germline CDR1 is LNHNV and CDR2 is YYDKDF (reference sequence). This chain's CDR3 is CATSGGTGVGETQYF. CDR3 nucleotide sequence: TGTGCCACCAGCGGAGGGACAGGGGTAGGGGAGACCCAGTACTTC.

This clone was counted a single time. This CDR3 reads CASSQERRGSNYEQYF. The CDR3 bases are TGCGCCAGCAGCCAAGAGCGGCGGGGCTCAAACTACGAGCAGTACTTC. The V call is TRBV4-1, the J call TRBJ2-7; D may be TRBD2 (6 bases). Trimming pared 0 bases from V and 3 bases from J, leaving 15 bases between. CDR3 length: 16 amino acids. Germline V lookup: CDR1 MGHRA, CDR2 YSYEKL.

This clone was counted between two and nine times. V gene TRBV7-8 combines with J gene TRBJ2-2; D unresolved. Trimming took 2 bases from V and 2 from J, leaving 15 bases between them. Germline CDR1 and CDR2: SGHVS and FQNEAQ. CDR3 length equals 17 residues. In nucleotides, the CDR3 is TGTGCCAGCAGCTTAAGAGCAGAACGGCGAAACACCGGGGAGCTGTTTTTT. Translation: CASSLRAERRNTGELFF.

The V call is TRBV5-4, the J call TRBJ2-5; the D gene is possibly TRBD2 (6 bases). This CDR3 spans 14 amino acids. Germline V CDR1 and CDR2: SGHNT, YYREEE (reference sequence). Trimming shortened V by 0 bases and J by 3 bases, and 9 bases separated the two germline ends. This CDR3 is CASSLGVAEETQYF. CDR3 nucleotide sequence: TGTGCCAGCAGCTTGGGTGTAGCGGAAGAGACCCAGTACTTC.

The chain uses TRBV6-1 and TRBJ1-2, with 7 bases matching TRBD1. Germline CDR1 reads MNHNS; CDR2 reads SASEGT. V lost 6 bases, J lost 2 bases, and 9 bases stayed unmatched. CDR3 length equals 15 residues. The CDR3 DNA sequence: TGTGCCAGCAGCCACAGGGGTCCGATGAACTATGGCTACACCTTC. Protein sequence: CASSHRGPMNYGYTF.

This chain's CDR3 is CASRARRPGSWTGELFF. The DNA for the CDR3 is TGTGCCAGTAGGGCGAGGAGACCAGGGTCATGGACCGGGGAGCTGTTTTTT. V gene TRBV19 combines with J gene TRBJ2-2; D possibly corresponds to TRBD1 (5 bases). Per germline, CDR1 LNHDA and CDR2 SQIVND (reference sequence). The CDR3 covers 17 residues. Trimming took off 6 bases at V and 5 bases at J, with 22 bases between the two ends.

This sequence joins TRBV5-4 and TRBJ1-1; 7 nucleotides align to TRBD1. Germline V gives CDR1 SGHNT, CDR2 YYREEE (reference sequence). The junction had 9 bases not matched to a gene; V was cut back by 4 bases and J by 3 bases. CDR3 length: 15 residues. The CDR3 sequence is CASSPGQERHTEAFF. The CDR3, as DNA: TGTGCCAGCAGCCCCGGACAGGAGAGACACACTGAAGCTTTCTTT. The variable domain in full, completed from reference TRBV5-4 and TRBJ1-1, reads ETGVTQSPTHLIKTRGQQVTLRCSSQSGHNTVSWYQQALGQGPQFIFQYYREEENGRGNFPPRFSGLQFPNYSSELNVNALELDDSALYLCASSPGQERHTEAFFGQGTRLTVV.

The chain recombines TRBV27 with TRBJ2-6, with TRBD2 as a possible D gene (5 bases). The CDR3 runs 17 residues. CDR1 and CDR2 from the germline V gene are MNHEY and SMNVEV (reference sequence). Deletions cut 2 bases from V and 0 bases from J, with 11 bases between. The CDR3 DNA is TGTGCCAGCAGTTTACGCGGACTCGCCTCTGGGGCCAACGTCCTGACTTTC. This gives the protein CASSLRGLASGANVLTF.

CDR3 residues: CAISEMASGYYEQYF. CDR3 sequence (DNA): TGTGCCATCAGTGAAATGGCTAGCGGGTACTACGAGCAGTACTTC. The V call is TRBV10-3, the J call TRBJ2-7; 8 bases fit TRBD2. V was clipped by 3 bases and J by 3 bases; unmatched bases: 7. The CDR3 is made up of 15 amino acids. CDR1 and CDR2 from the germline V gene are ENHRY and SYGVKD.

This CDR3 is CASSPAITSGNTIYF. The CDR3 nucleotides are TGTGCCAGCTCACCCGCTATTACCAGTGGAAACACCATATATTTT. The gene calls are TRBV18 and TRBJ1-3; D gene ambiguous. This CDR3 spans 15 amino acids. The germline V and J ends were trimmed by 3 bases and 3 bases, with 12 bases remaining between them. Germline V lookup: CDR1 KGHSH, CDR2 LQKENI.

This sequence joins TRBV5-5 and TRBJ1-5; D uncertain. Germline values: CDR1 SGHKS, CDR2 YYEKEE (reference sequence). Trimming removed 0 bases from V and 1 base from J, with 5 bases in between. The CDR3 has 14 amino acids. CDR3 in amino acids: CASSLGPSNQPQHF. In DNA form, the CDR3 reads TGTGCCAGCAGCTTGGGTCCGAGCAATCAGCCCCAGCATTTT.

This clone was found a few times. The rearrangement links TRBV27 to TRBJ2-3; possibly TRBD1 or TRBD2 for D (6 bases each). CDR1 is MNHEY, CDR2 SMNVEV, per germline (reference sequence). V was cut by 3 bases and J by 4 bases, with 11 bases left in between. The CDR3 is 14 amino acids. The CDR3 region is CASSFSGEADTQYF. The CDR3 region has the DNA TGTGCCAGCAGTTTTTCAGGGGAGGCAGATACGCAGTATTTT.

V and J are TRBV6-1 and TRBJ2-2; 7 bases align to TRBD1. This CDR3 contains 13 residues. V lost 11 bases, J lost 5 bases, and 8 bases stayed unmatched. The germline gives CDR1 MNHNS, CDR2 SASEGT. CDR3: CAFLTGETGELFF. The CDR3 nucleotides read TGTGCCTTTCTAACAGGGGAAACCGGGGAGCTGTTTTTT.

On this clone: The identical CDR3 is also encoded by other nucleotide sequences in the sample. J is TRBJ2-1 and V is TRBV29-1; 7 positions match TRBD2. V shed 7 bases, J shed 4 bases, and the junction held 4 bases outside the gene matches. Germline V gene lookup returns CDR1 SQVTM and CDR2 ANQGSEA. CDR3 length: 12 amino acids. The CDR3 DNA is TGCAGCGGTGGCGGGAGTTACAATGAGCAGTTCTTC. Translation gives CSGGGSYNEQFF.

The chain employs TRBV4-1 and TRBJ2-1, with TRBD2 identical over 13 bases. The CDR3 covers 18 residues. J lost 7 bases, V lost 2 bases, and 11 bases had no gene match. Germline V gene sequence: CDR1 MGHRA, CDR2 YSYEKL. The CDR3 bases are TGCGCCAGCAGCCAAAGTGAAATCCCGGGACTAGCGGGAAATGAGCAGTTCTTC. Translating gives CASSQSEIPGLAGNEQFF.

The chain uses TRBV18 and TRBJ2-5; possible D gene TRBD2, 5 bases. V lost 4 bases to trimming and J lost 1 base, with 10 bases between them. This CDR3 is built from 14 residues. The germline CDR1 and CDR2 sequences are KGHSH and LQKENI. The CDR3 is CASSLQRAQETQYF. DNA of the CDR3: TGTGCCAGCTCACTTCAGAGGGCCCAAGAGACCCAGTACTTC.

V and J are TRBV5-4 and TRBJ1-2; 8 positions agree with TRBD1. CDR1 is SGHNT and CDR2 is YYREEE in the germline V gene (reference sequence). The CDR3 is 17 residues long. V was clipped by 0 bases and J by 8 bases; unmatched bases: 15. The chain's CDR3 is CASSLGDRRGPAGGYTF. In nucleotides, the CDR3 is TGTGCCAGCAGCTTGGGAGACCGCAGGGGGCCCGCCGGAGGCTACACCTTC. The full variable domain, in which reference TRBV5-4 and TRBJ1-2 provide the parts outside the CDR3, is ETGVTQSPTHLIKTRGQQVTLRCSSQSGHNTVSWYQQALGQGPQFIFQYYREEENGRGNFPPRFSGLQFPNYSSELNVNALELDDSALYLCASSLGDRRGPAGGYTFGSGTRLTVV.

This rearrangement joins TRBV7-9 to TRBJ2-1, with 7 bases that match TRBD2. J was trimmed by 7 bases and V by 1 base; bases with no gene match: 10. The germline gives CDR1 SEHNR, CDR2 FQNEAQ (reference sequence). CDR3 size: 16 residues. DNA of the CDR3: TGTGCCAGCAGCTTAGGATCTGCGGGAGTCGTTAATGAGCAGTTCTTC. Translating it yields CASSLGSAGVVNEQFF.

CDR3 amino acids: CASSGIWAGWEAFF. The CDR3 nucleotides are TGTGCCAGCAGCGGGATATGGGCAGGATGGGAAGCTTTCTTT. The chain carries TRBV2 and TRBJ1-1; D gene ambiguous. Germline V CDR1 and CDR2: SNHLY, FYNNEI. CDR3 length equals 14 residues. The V end lost 6 bases, the J end lost 8 bases, and 19 bases lay between the germline ends.

This clone was counted a single time. V gene TRBV30 combines with J gene TRBJ2-1; the match to TRBD1 covers 9 bases. This CDR3 is 17 amino acids long. The V gene's germline CDR1 is GTSNPN and CDR2 SVGIG (reference sequence). The V segment lost 3 bases and the J segment 3 bases; nucleotides outside the gene matches: 12. Written as DNA, the CDR3 is TGTGCCTGGAGAAAAACCGGGACAGGGACGGGCTACAATGAGCAGTTCTTC. Translating it yields CAWRKTGTGTGYNEQFF.

This clone has only a few counts. This chain uses TRBV4-1 with TRBJ1-1; 11 bases align to TRBD1. V was clipped by 0 bases and J by 4 bases; unmatched bases: 1. The CDR3 is 15 residues long. Germline V gene sequence: CDR1 MGHRA, CDR2 YSYEKL. Written as DNA, the CDR3 is TGCGCCAGCAGCCAAGAGGGGACAGGGGGCACTGAAGCTTTCTTT. Its translation is CASSQEGTGGTEAFF.

The genes are TRBV5-6 and TRBJ1-1; D is possibly TRBD1 (5 bases). This CDR3 contains 17 residues. Deletions cut 1 base from V and 2 bases from J, with 18 bases between. Germline-derived CDR1 and CDR2 are SGHDT and YYEEEE. This CDR3 reads CASSLLNLWTQNTEAFF. The CDR3 DNA reads as TGTGCCAGCAGCTTGTTAAATTTGTGGACACAAAACACTGAAGCTTTCTTT. Full variable domain (outside the CDR3, taken from reference TRBV5-6 and TRBJ1-1): DAGVTQSPTHLIKTRGQQVTLRCSPKSGHDTVSWYQQALGQGPQFIFQYYEEEERQRGNFPDRFSGHQFPNYSSELNVNALLLGDSALYLCASSLLNLWTQNTEAFFGQGTRLTVV.

The V gene is TRBV28, the J gene TRBJ1-3, with D possibly TRBD1 on 5 matching bases. V gave up 3 bases and J gave up 2 bases, with 8 bases separating them. The CDR3 is made up of 14 amino acids. Germline lookup yields CDR1 MDHEN and CDR2 SYDVKM. CDR3 region: CASSLSRAGNTIYF. In nucleotides, the CDR3 is TGTGCCAGCAGTTTGAGCAGGGCTGGAAACACCATATATTTT.

The V gene is TRBV28, the J gene TRBJ1-5; D uncertain. The CDR3 spans 15 residues. Per germline, CDR1 MDHEN and CDR2 SYDVKM. V lost 8 bases, J lost 8 bases, and 22 bases lay in between. The CDR3 nucleotides are TGTGCCAGCGGAGGACCCACGGGCGGGTTGAAGCCCCAGCATTTT. Its translation: CASGGPTGGLKPQHF.

V is TRBV6-5 and J is TRBJ2-7; possible D gene TRBD2, 5 bases. The germline V and J ends were trimmed by 0 bases and 1 base, with 13 bases remaining between them. Germline assignment: CDR1 MNHEY and CDR2 SVGAGI. CDR3 length: 16 amino acids. CDR3 loop: CASSYSDSRRSYEQYF. CDR3 nucleotide sequence: TGTGCCAGCAGTTACTCGGACTCGCGGAGATCCTACGAGCAGTACTTC.